A single sample is the source of the 20 T cell receptor beta chains below, sequenced in a study of cytomegalovirus exposure and HLA in healthy donors. A multiplex PCR was run with 60 Vbeta primers and 13 Jbeta primers. Produced via immunoSEQ multiplex PCR; TCRdb's table is partial and in-frame only. The repertoire holds 150,000 or so clones, with more than 75% as singletons. The sequenced material came from PBMCs. The receptors were sampled from a man younger than 35 in good health and CMV-seropositive.

The genes are TRBV10-3 and TRBJ1-2; perhaps TRBD1 as D (6 bases). With 5 bases removed from V and 9 bases from J, the gap between germline ends came to 13 bases. This CDR3 contains 12 residues. Germline V gene sequence: CDR1 ENHRY, CDR2 SYGVKD. CDR3 sequence (DNA): TGTGCCATCAGTCAACTCCAGGGGCGCTACACCTTC. Protein: CAISQLQGRYTF.

The V and J genes are TRBV10-3 and TRBJ2-1; 7 bases line up with TRBD1. J gave up 6 bases and V 2 bases, and 4 bases lay outside the gene matches. Germline CDR1 reads ENHRY; CDR2 reads SYGVKD. The CDR3 is 14 amino acids. For the CDR3, the DNA is TGTGCCATCAGTGAGGAAGGGGGCCCCAATGAGCAGTTCTTC. It codes for CAISEEGGPNEQFF.

The chain carries TRBV15 and TRBJ1-4, with D uncertain. Germline V gene data show CDR1 as LNHNV and CDR2 as YYDKDF (reference sequence). Trimming took 2 bases from V and 4 from J, leaving 8 bases between them. This CDR3 is built from 14 residues. Here the CDR3 DNA reads TGTGCCACCAGCAGAAGAGGAAGTAATGAAAAACTGTTTTTT. Amino acid sequence: CATSRRGSNEKLFF.

This sequence joins TRBV7-9 and TRBJ2-3, with TRBD2 identical over 7 bases. Looked up from germline, CDR1 is SEHNR and CDR2 is FQNEAQ (reference sequence). The CDR3 length is 18 residues. With V trimmed by 1 base and J by 1 base, 11 bases remained unmatched. CDR3 amino acids: CASSLGRLAGTRTDTQYF. Here the CDR3 DNA reads TGTGCCAGCAGCTTAGGGAGGTTAGCGGGTACACGCACAGATACGCAGTATTTT.

The gene calls are TRBV10-3 and TRBJ1-2; the D gene is possibly TRBD1 (5 bases). The V gene's germline CDR1 is ENHRY and CDR2 SYGVKD. This CDR3 comprises 11 residues. The V end lost 7 bases, the J end lost 8 bases, and 11 bases lay between the germline ends. CDR3 bases: TGTGCCATCACCTCCAACAGGGGCTACACCTTC. Translation: CAITSNRGYTF.

The V call is TRBV4-3, the J call TRBJ2-7; 7 bases map to TRBD2. V lost 0 bases to trimming and J lost 2 bases; unmatched junction nucleotides: 4. This CDR3 region has 15 residues. Looked up from germline, CDR1 is LGHNA and CDR2 is YSLEER. The CDR3 reads CASSQDRGGAYEQYF. In nucleotides, the CDR3 is TGCGCCAGCAGCCAAGATCGTGGGGGGGCCTACGAGCAGTACTTC.

A few counts support this clone. V usage is TRBV10-3 and J usage is TRBJ1-1; perhaps TRBD1 as D (6 bases). The CDR3 covers 17 residues. CDR1 and CDR2 (germline): ENHRY, SYGVKD. Trimming removed 0 bases from V and 2 bases from J, with 16 bases in between. The CDR3 reads CAISESALDSVNTEAFF. The CDR3 DNA is TGTGCCATCAGTGAGTCGGCCCTGGACAGTGTTAACACTGAAGCTTTCTTT.

The rearrangement links TRBV9 to TRBJ2-1, with a tentative D call TRBD1 (6 bases). From germline, CDR1 is SGDLS and CDR2 YYNGEE. The CDR3 extends over 15 amino acids. The V end lost 0 bases, the J end lost 1 base, and 8 bases lay between the germline ends. CDR3 nucleotide sequence: TGTGCCAGCAGCGTAGACACAGGGTCCTACAATGAGCAGTTCTTC. This translates into CASSVDTGSYNEQFF.

The rearrangement links TRBV11-2 to TRBJ1-3; 12 nucleotides match TRBD1. V dropped 3 bases and J dropped 4; count of bases not matched to a gene: 4. Germline assignment: CDR1 SGHAT and CDR2 FQNNGV. CDR3 size: 16 residues. The CDR3 protein is CASSLRDRGRGNTIYF. DNA for the CDR3: TGTGCCAGCAGCTTGCGGGACAGGGGGCGAGGAAACACCATATATTTT.

The rearrangement uses TRBV6-1 and TRBJ2-7, with TRBD1 matching over 8 bases. The J call may not be correct, given that the DNA end is closer to TRBJ2-1. The CDR3 has 16 residues. The germline V gene has CDR1 MNHNS and CDR2 SASEGT. This CDR3 is CASSEAQGQDYNEQFF. DNA for the CDR3: TGTGCCAGCAGTGAAGCGCAGGGACAGGACTACAATGAGCAGTTCTTC.

This chain uses TRBV5-1 with TRBJ2-1; D is perhaps TRBD2 (5 bases). With 3 bases removed from V and 6 bases from J, the gap between germline ends came to 10 bases. Germline V gene data show CDR1 as SGHRS and CDR2 as YFSETQ. CDR3 length: 13 residues. CDR3 residues: CASSSNRGNEQFF. CDR3 DNA sequence: TGCGCCAGCAGCTCTAACCGGGGCAATGAGCAGTTCTTC.

CDR3 sequence: CASRPGGPTEAFF. CDR3 nucleotide sequence: TGTGCCAGTAGGCCAGGGGGCCCGACTGAAGCTTTCTTT. This chain links TRBV19 with TRBJ1-1; the match to TRBD1 covers 8 bases. V was pared by 6 bases and J by 5 bases, with 5 bases of the junction left unmatched. This CDR3 spans 13 amino acids. CDR1 is LNHDA and CDR2 is SQIVND in the germline V gene (reference sequence). Looking up the rest from reference TRBV19 and TRBJ1-1 gives the full variable domain: DGGITQSPKYLFRKEGQNVTLSCEQNLNHDAMYWYRQDPGQGLRLIYYSQIVNDFQKGDIAEGYSVSREKKESFPLTVTSAQKNPTAFYLCASRPGGPTEAFFGQGTRLTVV.

V usage is TRBV4-3 and J usage is TRBJ1-1; the D gene is possibly TRBD1 (5 bases). Looked up from germline, CDR1 is LGHNA and CDR2 is YSLEER. The length of the CDR3 is 15 residues. V was cut by 1 base and J by 3 bases, with 12 bases left in between. CDR3 loop: CASSQATRDYTEAFF. CDR3 nucleotide sequence: TGCGCCAGCAGCCAAGCTACCAGGGATTACACTGAAGCTTTCTTT.

The V call is TRBV10-3, the J call TRBJ1-2, with 9 nucleotides matching TRBD1. CDR1 and CDR2 (germline): ENHRY, SYGVKD. The CDR3 contains 14 residues. The V segment lost 6 bases and the J segment 1 base; nucleotides outside the gene matches: 3. CDR3 residues: CAIRGDRDNYGYTF. The DNA for the CDR3 is TGTGCCATCAGGGGGGACAGGGATAACTATGGCTACACCTTC.

This chain joins TRBV2 and TRBJ1-2, with D possibly TRBD1 on 6 matching bases. The CDR3 is 13 residues long. V was cut by 4 bases and J by 7 bases, with 13 bases left in between. CDR1 is SNHLY, CDR2 FYNNEI, per germline. CDR3 bases: TGTGCCAGCAGTGGACAGGTCGGAAGTGGCTACACCTTC. As protein: CASSGQVGSGYTF.

This rearrangement joins TRBV7-2 to TRBJ2-5; 8 bases align to TRBD2. Judging by the DNA end, TRBJ2-7 fits better; the J call may be wrong. The germline CDR1 and CDR2 sequences are SGHTA and FQGNSA. The CDR3 spans 14 residues. In DNA, the CDR3 is TGTGCCAGCAGCCAAGCGGGAGTCCCCTACGAGCAGTACTTC. Protein sequence: CASSQAGVPYEQYF.

The J gene is TRBJ2-7, the V gene TRBV5-6, with D possibly matching TRBD2 (5 bases). V was shortened by 0 bases and J by 2 bases, with 9 bases between the two germline ends. Germline-derived CDR1 and CDR2 are SGHDT and YYEEEE. The CDR3 extends over 14 amino acids. The CDR3 DNA reads as TGTGCCAGCAGCTTGGGCGCCGGGACCTACGAGCAGTACTTC. Amino acids: CASSLGAGTYEQYF.

This clone was counted only a few times. The chain couples TRBV30 to TRBJ2-3, with 10 bases that match TRBD2. The germline V gene has CDR1 GTSNPN and CDR2 SVGIG (reference sequence). Losses at the gene ends were 6 bases for V and 1 base for J; bases not matched to a gene: 4. CDR3 length: 14 amino acids. CDR3 nucleotides: TGTGCCTGTACCGGGACTAGCGGCACAGATACGCAGTATTTT. Encoded protein: CACTGTSGTDTQYF.

The CDR3 here is CASGSGTALDIQYF. In DNA form, the CDR3 reads TGTGCTAGTGGTTCCGGGACAGCCCTAGACATTCAGTACTTC. The chain employs TRBV12-5 and TRBJ2-4; 7 nucleotides line up with TRBD1. The germline CDR1 and CDR2 sequences are LGHNT and FRNRAP. This CDR3 has 14 residues. Losses at the gene ends were 4 bases for V and 8 bases for J; bases not matched to a gene: 8.

V usage is TRBV5-1 and J usage is TRBJ2-1; 10 nucleotides match TRBD1. V lost 4 bases and J lost 6; bases outside the gene matches: 10. CDR1 and CDR2 (germline): SGHRS, YFSETQ. The CDR3 contains 16 residues. The CDR3 DNA follows: TGCGCCAGCAGCCCTTATGTGGGACAGGGGATCAATGAGCAGTTCTTC. Its protein is CASSPYVGQGINEQFF.